Listed below are T cell receptor beta chains from one sample, sequenced in a study of early T cells in non-severe SARS-CoV-2 infection. TCRdb itself ran the 5' RACE reads through MiXCR, one entry per CDR3 protein. This table holds more than 85,000 distinct CDR3 sequences, less than 15% found once. Material: whole blood. Source of these receptors: an adult who was a healthcare worker with PCR-confirmed SARS-CoV-2 infection or an uninfected control (not recorded which). CDR3s include the opening cysteine and the closing phenylalanine or tryptophan. The order of the fields is clone size, J gene, D gene, V gene, CDR3 DNA, CDR3 protein. The D gene is left open where the match is weak. The size entry is marked missing in some rows and otherwise reads once, few, many or a size class.

- | TRBJ2-7 | - | TRBV5-1 | TGCGCCAGCAGCCTCAGCGCAAGGTACGAGCAGTACTTC | CASSLSARYEQYF
- | TRBJ2-5 | - | TRBV29-1 | TGCAGCGTTGGACCCGGGCGAGAGACCCAGTACTTC | CSVGPGRETQYF
- | TRBJ2-2 | TRBD2 | TRBV19 | TGTGCCAGTAGTGCCTCCGGGACTAGTGATACCGGGGAGCTGTTTTTT | CASSASGTSDTGELFF
many | TRBJ1-2 | - | TRBV20-1 | TGCAGTGCTATCTCTTGGGCAGACGCTTGCTACACCTTC | CSAISWADACYTF
- | TRBJ2-5 | TRBD2 | TRBV4-1 | TGCGCCAGCAGCCAAGAGACTAGCGGGAGGGAGGAGACCCAGTACTTC | CASSQETSGREETQYF
- | TRBJ1-5 | - | TRBV28 | TGTGCCAGCAGTACGAGACAGCCCCAGCATTTT | CASSTRQPQHF
many | TRBJ2-7 | TRBD2 | TRBV20-1 | TGCAGTGCTAGAGATCTCCGGGAGGGTACCTACGAGCAGTACTTC | CSARDLREGTYEQYF
many | TRBJ1-1 | - | TRBV28 | TGTGCCAGCAGTTTGTACAGGGTGGGGACTGAAGCTTTCTTT | CASSLYRVGTEAFF
few | TRBJ2-3 | TRBD2 | TRBV2 | TGTGCCAGCAGTGGGGGTAGCGGGAGGATTTCAGATACGCAGTATTTT | CASSGGSGRISDTQYF
many | TRBJ1-1 | - | TRBV6-2/TRBV6-3 | TGTGCCACCGGAAGGGGCACTGAAGCTTTCTTT | CATGRGTEAFF
- | TRBJ2-1 | - | TRBV7-9 | TGTGCCAGCAGCCCTTGGGGTGAGCAGTTCTTC | CASSPWGEQFF
- | TRBJ2-3 | TRBD2 | TRBV27 | TGTGCCAGCAGAGGACTAGCGGGTCTTACAGATACGCAGTATTTT | CASRGLAGLTDTQYF
- | TRBJ2-5 | - | TRBV18 | TGTGCCAGCTCACCACCGGTTGGATTAGAAGAGACCCAGTACTTC | CASSPPVGLEETQYF
- | TRBJ2-7 | - | TRBV7-2 | TGTGCCAGCAGCACAGGTCTGGACGGTTACTACGAGCAGTACTTC | CASSTGLDGYYEQYF
many | TRBJ1-3 | - | TRBV11-2 | TGTGCCAGCAGCTCTATCCTCATCGGGTCAGCAGGAAACACCATATATTTT | CASSSILIGSAGNTIYF
few | TRBJ2-3 | TRBD2 | TRBV11-2 | TGTGCCAGCAGCTTAGGTAGCGGGAGAACAGATACGCAGTATTTT | CASSLGSGRTDTQYF
many | TRBJ1-4 | - | TRBV5-1 | TGCGCCAGCAGCCGGACCCAGGGTGGGAATGAAAAACTGTTTTTT | CASSRTQGGNEKLFF
many | TRBJ1-6 | - | TRBV2 | TGTGCCAGCAGATCGGGGACCAATAATTCACCCCTCCACTTT | CASRSGTNNSPLHF
- | TRBJ2-1 | - | TRBV5-4 | TGTGCCAGCAGCACCGAAAAGACAATAGCGAATGAGCAGTTCTTC | CASSTEKTIANEQFF
many | TRBJ2-1 | - | TRBV6-1 | TGTGCCAGCAGTGATGGCAGGGCCAAAGAGCAGTTCTTC | CASSDGRAKEQFF
many | TRBJ2-1 | TRBD2 | TRBV28 | TGTGCCAGCAGAAATAGCGGGAGTAATGAGCAGTTCTTC | CASRNSGSNEQFF
many | TRBJ2-1 | - | TRBV7-9 | TGTGCCAGCAGCCAAGGCGGGAACAATGAGCAGTTCTTC | CASSQGGNNEQFF
- | TRBJ2-7 | - | TRBV28 | TGTGCCAGCAAGTCCCTGACCGAGCAGTACTTC | CASKSLTEQYF
few | TRBJ2-7 | - | TRBV20-1 | TGCAGCGGCCGGACCTCCTACGAGCAGTACTTC | CSGRTSYEQYF
few | TRBJ2-1 | TRBD2 | TRBV20-1 | TGCAGTGCTGCCCCACCGGGACTACTCCCTGGAGCGCAGTTCTTC | CSAAPPGLLPGAQFF
few | TRBJ2-3 | - | TRBV27 | TGTGCCAGCAGTGGGATAACGGGAAGGCTCACAGATACGCAGTATTTT | CASSGITGRLTDTQYF
- | TRBJ2-5 | - | TRBV20-1 | TGCAGTGCTACAAGGCCCCTAGGGGATCAAGAGACCCAGTACTTC | CSATRPLGDQETQYF
- | TRBJ2-2 | - | TRBV9 | TGTGCCAGCAGCACCCGACAGGCGGGCACCGGGGAGCTGTTTTTT | CASSTRQAGTGELFF
- | TRBJ2-3 | - | TRBV5-5 | TGTGCCAGCAGCTTGATTGCCCAGACTAGCACAGATACGCAGTATTTT | CASSLIAQTSTDTQYF
few | TRBJ2-5 | - | TRBV29-1 | TGCAGCGTGGGGAGGTTTGTCAGGGAGACCCAGTACTTC | CSVGRFVRETQYF
- | TRBJ2-1 | TRBD1 | TRBV12-3/TRBV12-4 | TGTGCCAGCAGTCCAGGGGGCGGCCCGCAAAATGAGCAGTTCTTC | CASSPGGGPQNEQFF
many | TRBJ2-7 | - | TRBV30 | TGTGCCTGGAGGGTCAGGACACATACCTACGAGCAGTACTTC | CAWRVRTHTYEQYF
- | TRBJ2-1 | TRBD2 | TRBV20-1 | TGCAGTGCCATATCTAGCGGGAGGGCCTACAATGAGCAGTTCTTC | CSAISSGRAYNEQFF
many | TRBJ1-2 | - | TRBV6-6 | TGTGCCAGCACCGGGTCTCCCCGGGGGGGCTACACCTTC | CASTGSPRGGYTF
many | TRBJ2-3 | TRBD2 | TRBV27 | TGTGCCAGCAGTCTAAGGACTAGCGGCACAGATACGCAGTATTTT | CASSLRTSGTDTQYF
few | TRBJ2-3 | TRBD2 | TRBV24-1 | TGTGCCACCAGAGCGGGAGGGCGTACCGGGGATACGCAGTATTTT | CATRAGGRTGDTQYF
many | TRBJ2-1 | - | TRBV7-6 | TGTGCCAGCAGCTCCGGGATCTACAATGAGCAGTTCTTC | CASSSGIYNEQFF
few | TRBJ2-7 | - | TRBV5-8 | TGTGCCAGCAGCTTGGCTTACAGGTCCTACGAGCAGTACTTC | CASSLAYRSYEQYF
many | TRBJ2-3 | TRBD2 | TRBV12-3/TRBV12-4 | TGTGCCAGCAGTTTCCCCCGCGGGAGGAATCGGTATTTT | CASSFPRGRNRYF
- | TRBJ2-1 | - | TRBV20-1 | TGCAGTGCTAGAGGACTAGGGGGTTGGGGAATGAGCCCCATTGAGCAGTTCTTC | CSARGLGGWGMSPIEQFF
- | TRBJ2-7 | - | TRBV28 | TGTGCCAGCAGTTTGGAGGACGGCCCGGTCGAGCAGTACTTC | CASSLEDGPVEQYF
many | TRBJ2-3 | - | TRBV12-3/TRBV12-4 | TGTGCCAGCAGTTTACGCGGAGATACGCAGTATTTT | CASSLRGDTQYF
- | TRBJ2-5 | TRBD1 | TRBV5-6 | TGTGCCAGCAGCCCGCAACAGGGGTACAAAGAGACCCAGTACTTC | CASSPQQGYKETQYF
- | TRBJ2-3 | - | TRBV28 | TGTGCCAGCGGACCTAGCACAGATACGCAGTATTTT | CASGPSTDTQYF
once | TRBJ1-1 | TRBD1 | TRBV12-3/TRBV12-4 | TGTGCCAGCAGGGACAGGGGTAGCACTGAAGCTTTCTTT | CASRDRGSTEAFF
- | TRBJ2-1 | - | TRBV28 | TGTGCCAGCAGTTTGCAGCAATTCAACAATGAGCAGTTCTTC | CASSLQQFNNEQFF
- | TRBJ1-5 | TRBD1 | TRBV2 | TGTGCCAGCAGTGGGACAGGCGGGTATCAGCCCCAGCATTTT | CASSGTGGYQPQHF
- | TRBJ2-3 | TRBD2 | TRBV6-5 | TGTGCCAGCAGTTACGCGGGGAGGGCAGATACGCAGTATTTT | CASSYAGRADTQYF
few | TRBJ2-1 | - | TRBV28 | TGTGCCAGCAGTTTAAGGGCCCGGGGCAATGAGCAGTTCTTC | CASSLRARGNEQFF
- | TRBJ2-7 | - | TRBV28 | TGTGCCAGCAGCTTCACCCTCTCCGAGCAGTACTTC | CASSFTLSEQYF
few | TRBJ2-1 | TRBD2 | TRBV25-1 | TGTGCCAGCAGCTGGGACTACGTTCCTAAGTTCTTC | CASSWDYVPKFF
few | TRBJ2-1 | - | TRBV28 | TGTGCCAGCAGTTTGTCTGTATTTGGCAGACACTCCTACAATGAGCAGTTCTTC | CASSLSVFGRHSYNEQFF
many | TRBJ2-7 | - | TRBV20-1 | TGCAGTGCTACTCAACCGAGGGGATGGGAGCAGTACTTC | CSATQPRGWEQYF
many | TRBJ2-1 | TRBD2 | TRBV25-1 | TGTGCCAGCAGAGCCGGGAGGGTTAATGAGCAGTTCTTC | CASRAGRVNEQFF
few | TRBJ2-1 | - | TRBV7-8 | TGTGCCAGCAGCTTAGGAACTAGAAGGGTCTCCTACAATGAGCAGTTCTTC | CASSLGTRRVSYNEQFF
- | TRBJ2-3 | TRBD2 | TRBV10-3 | TGTGCCATCATGAGGGGACTAGCCGCAGATACGCAGTATTTT | CAIMRGLAADTQYF
many | TRBJ1-2 | TRBD1 | TRBV30 | TGTGCCTGGCAAGGACAGGGAATTTATGGCTACACCTTC | CAWQGQGIYGYTF
few | TRBJ2-2 | - | TRBV6-6 | TGTGCCAGCACTGGGCAGAACTTCACCGGGGAGCTGTTTTTT | CASTGQNFTGELFF
- | TRBJ2-5 | TRBD2 | TRBV20-1 | TGCAGTGCTAGTCCCCCTATTCTAGCGGGAGGGCCTGTGACCCAGTACTTC | CSASPPILAGGPVTQYF
few | TRBJ2-3 | - | TRBV9 | TGTGCCAGCAGCGTGGACGGCAATACGCAGTATTTT | CASSVDGNTQYF